This paragraph covers one TCR beta chain sequence. Its antigen remains unidentified. Base quality data are lacking; no much larger clone is found one base away. RNA was extracted using the RNeasy kit, and about 0.45 to 1 ug of the RNA was reverse transcribed with random hexamers. TCR beta CDR3 regions were amplified with the immunoSEQ multiplex PCR assay covering 54 Vbeta and 13 Jbeta segments. To correct PCR amplification bias, a synthetic template baseline was used for both primer optimization and computational correction. As for the authors' bioinformatics: Reads were assigned to V, D and J genes according to IMGT and analyzed in immunoSEQ Analyzer, with only productive sequences retained. To calculate clonality, Shannon entropy was normalized by log2 of the number of productive unique sequences and then subtracted from one. Public and private clones were assessed among the 100 most prevalent clones of each patient and control. A clone was defined as Susac-specific if it was absent from the healthy and MS cohorts, from 950 to 1,300 published viral clones and from other ImmuneACCESS disease sequences. TCRdb reprocessed the public reads (quality trimming at Q25 with fastp, clone calling with MiXCR) and kept in-frame beta chains. CDR3 protein duplicates are merged, each entry listing the most common genes and DNA. TCRdb, not the authors, supplied the V and J calls. This sample comprises around 300,000 distinct CDR3 sequences, about 91% of them detected only once. The biggest ten clones account for 0.065% of the sample.

The entry originates in a study of CD8 T cells in Susac syndrome (dated by TCRdb to between 2019 and 2020). Broadly, across the study: The study used repertoire sequencing to test whether antigen drove CD8+ T cell activation and differentiation in Susac syndrome.

High-throughput TCR beta sequencing profiled peripheral blood CD8+ and CD4+ T cells from healthy donors, Susac syndrome patients and multiple sclerosis patients. The multiple sclerosis controls were treatment-naive patients whose relapsing-remitting disease, either stable or active, fulfilled the revised McDonald criteria. Bulk CD8+ and CD4+ T cells were purified by magnetic negative isolation, whereas CD8+ TEMRA cells were enriched by FACS. Blood was drawn into EDTA tubes, processed within 24 hours, and PBMCs were isolated by density gradient centrifugation. PBMCs intended for TCR sequencing were cryopreserved in liquid nitrogen and thawed later in a water bath at 37 degrees C. A purity of at least 90% was achieved for sorted or isolated CD4+, CD8+ and CD8+ TEMRA cells. General findings and caveats noted by the study authors: The number of individuals in the TCR sequencing and HLA analysis was acknowledged as relatively small.

The specimen was CD4+ T cells from PBMCs. The TCR originated in a human donor with multiple sclerosis.

The nucleotide sequence reads as follows: TGTGCCATCAGGTACCAACTGGAAACTGAAGCTTTCTTT. It translates as CAIRYQLETEAFF. Recombination connected TRBV10-3 to TRBJ1-1; no D gene can be assigned with confidence. Counted from cysteine to phenylalanine, this CDR3 has 13 amino acids. Of all the DNA, just the CDR3 is kept, 39 bases in frame from base 1. V and J are truncated by 6 bases and 5 bases respectively, leaving an intervening sequence of 13 bases. Sequences ENHRY (CDR1) and SYGVKD (CDR2) are obtained from the germline V gene.